This TCR beta chain originates from a study of human T cells and chemical hapten exposure. The CDR3 consists of 14 residues. The time point is: patch test 2, 6 weeks after DPC sensitization. Noted treatment: therapeutic diphenylcyclopropenone sensitization with weekly scalp DPC. TCRdb re-called the RACE reads through MiXCR, storing one row per CDR3 protein. The sample has 85,000 to 95,000 distinct CDR3 sequences, around 10% seen once. This clonotype was observed a few times. The TCR originated in a middle-aged man with alopecia areata. Some clones in this sample may be carry-over from other donors' samples. Source: whole blood, taken in connection with sensitization to the hapten diphenylcyclopropenone (DPC). The chain joins TRBV21-1 to TRBJ1-2; no DNA check was done on the table's D call, TRBD1. TRBV21-1 is given as a pseudogene. The chain's CDR3 is CASSHFTGDCGYTF. DNA for the CDR3: TGTGCCAGCAGCCACTTTACAGGGGATTGTGGCTACACCTTC.